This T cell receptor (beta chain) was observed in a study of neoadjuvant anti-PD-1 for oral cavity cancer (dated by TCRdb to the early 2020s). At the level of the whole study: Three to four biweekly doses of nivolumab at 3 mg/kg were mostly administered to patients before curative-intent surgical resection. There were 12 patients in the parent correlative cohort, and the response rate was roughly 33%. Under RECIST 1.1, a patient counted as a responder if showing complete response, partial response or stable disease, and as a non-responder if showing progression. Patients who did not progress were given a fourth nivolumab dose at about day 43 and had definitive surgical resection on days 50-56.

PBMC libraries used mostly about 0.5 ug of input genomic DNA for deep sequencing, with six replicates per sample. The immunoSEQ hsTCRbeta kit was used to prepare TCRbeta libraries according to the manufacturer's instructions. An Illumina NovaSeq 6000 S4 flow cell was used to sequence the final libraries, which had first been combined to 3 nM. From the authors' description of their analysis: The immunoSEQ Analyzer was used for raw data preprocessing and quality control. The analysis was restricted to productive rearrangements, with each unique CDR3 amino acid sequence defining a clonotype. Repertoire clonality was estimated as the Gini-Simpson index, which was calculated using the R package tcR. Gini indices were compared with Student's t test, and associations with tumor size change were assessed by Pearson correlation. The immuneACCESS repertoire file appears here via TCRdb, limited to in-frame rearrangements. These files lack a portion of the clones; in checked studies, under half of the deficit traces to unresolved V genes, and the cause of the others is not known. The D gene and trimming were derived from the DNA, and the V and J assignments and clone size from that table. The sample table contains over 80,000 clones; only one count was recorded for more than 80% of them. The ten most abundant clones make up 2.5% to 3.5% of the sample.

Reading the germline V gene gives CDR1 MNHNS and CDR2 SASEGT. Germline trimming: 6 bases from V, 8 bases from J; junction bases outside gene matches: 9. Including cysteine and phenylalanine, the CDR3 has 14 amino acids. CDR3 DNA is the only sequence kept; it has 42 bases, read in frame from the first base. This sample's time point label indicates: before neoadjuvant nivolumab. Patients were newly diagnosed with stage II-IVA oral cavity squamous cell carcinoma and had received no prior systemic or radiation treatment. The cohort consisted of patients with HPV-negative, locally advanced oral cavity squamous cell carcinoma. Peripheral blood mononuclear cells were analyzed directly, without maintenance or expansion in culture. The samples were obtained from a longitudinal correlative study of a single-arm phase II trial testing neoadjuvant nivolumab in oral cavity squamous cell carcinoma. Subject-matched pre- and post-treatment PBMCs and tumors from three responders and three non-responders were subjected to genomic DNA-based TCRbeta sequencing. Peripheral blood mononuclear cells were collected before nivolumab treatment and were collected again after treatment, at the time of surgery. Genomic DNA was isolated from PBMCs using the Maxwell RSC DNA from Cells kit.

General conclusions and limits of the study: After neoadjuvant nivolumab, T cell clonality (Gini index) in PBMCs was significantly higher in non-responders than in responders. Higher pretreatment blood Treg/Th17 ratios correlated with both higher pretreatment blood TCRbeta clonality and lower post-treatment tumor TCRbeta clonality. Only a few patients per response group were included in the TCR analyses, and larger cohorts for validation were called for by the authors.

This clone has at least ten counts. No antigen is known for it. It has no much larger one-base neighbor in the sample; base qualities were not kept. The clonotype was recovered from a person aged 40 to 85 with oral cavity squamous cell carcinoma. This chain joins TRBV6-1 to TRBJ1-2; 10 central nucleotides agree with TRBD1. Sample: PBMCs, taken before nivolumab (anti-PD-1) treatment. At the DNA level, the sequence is TGTGCCAGCAGGTCAGGGACAGGGGCCAAGGGCTACACCTTC. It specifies CASRSGTGAKGYTF.